This T cell receptor beta chain was captured in a study of a mutant IDH1 vaccine in newly diagnosed glioma (dated by TCRdb to the early 2020s). Broadly, across the study: In the chemotherapy-containing groups, vaccination started alongside temozolomide cycles, whereas in patients who had radiotherapy alone it started 4-6 weeks after radiotherapy. Of the approximately 34 treated patients, about 62% were male and 37.5% were female, and a mean age of approximately 40 years was recorded. Peripheral blood was collected at six visits: V03 (baseline), V05, V07, V10, V12 and V13. Before enrollment, most patients had been given radiochemotherapy with temozolomide as standard therapy, while the rest had received either radiotherapy alone or temozolomide alone. Longitudinal TCRB deep sequencing was done for 25 to 30 treated patients, wherever samples were available for exploratory analyses. Visit V12 was the week-35 safety follow-up and visit V13 was the week-47 end of study.

Remarks on this clone: No cognate antigen has been identified for it. It has no much larger one-base neighbor in the sample; base qualities were not kept.

Library preparation employed the immunoSEQ multiplex PCR assay. Rearranged TCR beta chain sequences were amplified using the hsTCRB Kit according to the manufacturer's protocol. TCRB libraries were sequenced on an Illumina MiSeq. As for how the authors treated the data: The proprietary platform of the kit vendor was used for demultiplexing, trimming and gene mapping. TCRdb provides this immuneACCESS table in a form limited to in-frame rearrangements. Some clones are lacking; in checked studies, under half of them reflect an unresolved V gene, and why the rest are absent is not known. V, J and clone size reflect that table, while D and trimming were determined from the DNA. Counted in this sample were about 31,000 clones; around 90% of them appeared once. Around 5.1% of the sample is in the top ten clones. Deletion took 5 bases off V and 7 bases off J, with a span of 8 bases between the germline ends. The CDR3 contains 11 residues, cysteine and phenylalanine counted. Only the CDR3 portion is preserved as DNA: 33 bases, with reading frame beginning at the first base. The CDR1 and CDR2 encoded by the germline V gene are SGHAT and FQNNGV.

Per the publication, the time point label means: week 47, end of study. A 20-mer mutant IDH1 peptide at 300 micrograms in Montanide made up each vaccine dose, which was injected subcutaneously together with topical imiquimod. Patients were given eight vaccinations, in weeks 1, 3, 5, 7, 11, 15, 19 and 23, which matched visits V03 through V10. The donors had newly diagnosed IDH1-mutant astrocytomas of WHO grade 3 or 4 that showed loss of nuclear ATRX. The samples were drawn from NOA16, a multicentre, single-arm, open-label phase I trial in Germany that tested a mutant IDH1 peptide vaccine in humans for the first time. Genomic DNA for TCRB sequencing was extracted from EDTA blood using the DNeasy Blood and Tissue Kit. Broader findings and caveats from the paper: Across multiple MHC alleles, vaccine-induced immune responses were seen in around 93% of patients. Pseudoprogression appeared unrelated to alterations in the top peripheral T cell clonotypes detected by TCRB sequencing. Selection of PBMC samples for TCRB deep sequencing was based on availability. According to the authors, sample limitations meant that analyses of patient blood samples could not be reproduced.

Sample: PBMCs, taken from a glioma patient whose treatment included an IDH1 peptide vaccine. The sequence is built from TRBV11-2 and TRBJ1-1; D gene: possibly TRBD1, on 6 matching bases. This sequence was found in a woman in her forties with glioma. The DNA sequence reads TGTGCCAGCAGCGGACAGCTTGAAGCTTTCTTT. The encoded protein is CASSGQLEAFF.